This entry features one T cell receptor beta chain sequence. This specimen belongs to a study of control samples from healthy donors and cancer patients. This table comes from immunoSEQ multiplex PCR, and its TCRdb copy is limited to in-frame clones, with some not included. The sample yields under 60,000 clones, over 85% seen once. This TCR derives from a woman between 45 and 60 years old with head and neck cancer. Sequencing was done on a sample of PBMCs.

Here the CDR3 DNA reads TGTGCCAGCTCCCTCTTGAGGGCCTATAGCAATCAGCCCCAGCATTTT. Its protein product is CASSLLRAYSNQPQHF. The chain links TRBV18 to TRBJ1-5; D is uncertain. Trimming left V 6 bases short and J 0 bases short, with 15 bases between. This CDR3 has 16 residues. CDR1 is KGHSH, CDR2 LQKENI, per germline.